The next 16 T cell receptor beta chains were all read from a single sample in a study of OX40 agonist ivuxolimab in advanced cancers. Libraries were prepared through the immunoSEQ multiplex PCR assay. TCRdb obtained this table from immuneACCESS and retained in-frame rearrangements with V and J assigned. These tables miss some clones; where compared with another copy, unresolved V genes account for less than half of the shortfall, and the remainder is unexplained. This sample gives fewer than 80,000 clones in total; more than 80% of them show up just once. The biggest ten clones account for 5.2% of the sample. The source was CD4+ or CD8+ T cells sorted from blood, collected in a trial of the OX40 agonist ivuxolimab. The receptors were gathered from an adult with an advanced solid tumor such as melanoma, head and neck, liver or kidney cancer.

The J gene is TRBJ2-7, the V gene TRBV30; 8 positions agree with TRBD2. Germline V CDR1 and CDR2: GTSNPN, SVGIG (reference sequence). The CDR3 extends over 12 amino acids. The CDR3 sequence: CGAGGPSYEQYF. The DNA for the CDR3 is TGTGGGGCGGGGGGTCCTTCCTACGAGCAGTACTTC.

The V and J genes are TRBV5-1 and TRBJ2-5, with D possibly TRBD1 on 5 matching bases. The closer fit of TRBJ2-7 to the DNA end suggests the J call may be wrong. Germline V gene lookup returns CDR1 SGHRS and CDR2 YFSETQ. The CDR3 spans 12 residues. The CDR3 DNA reads as TGCGCCAGCCGCCCTAACAGGTACGAGCAGTACTTC. This gives the protein CASRPNRYEQYF.

The chain uses TRBV2 and TRBJ1-1; no clear D. V was cut by 10 bases and J by 4 bases, with 16 bases left in between. The CDR3 runs to 13 residues. Germline-derived CDR1 and CDR2 are SNHLY and FYNNEI. The CDR3 region is CAKVGRGSTEAFF. In DNA form, the CDR3 reads TGTGCCAAAGTCGGGCGAGGGAGCACTGAAGCTTTCTTT.

This chain joins TRBV28 and TRBJ1-1; TRBD1 might be the D (6 bases). The CDR3 is made up of 17 amino acids. Germline CDR1 is MDHEN and CDR2 is SYDVKM. Trimming removed 2 bases at V and 1 base at J, with 17 bases between. CDR3 nucleotide sequence: TGTGCCAGCAGTTTACCGGGGGCCCCATACCCGAACACTGAAGCTTTCTTT. This sequence encodes CASSLPGAPYPNTEAFF. The full variable domain, its missing parts supplied by reference TRBV28 and TRBJ1-1, is DVKVTQSSRYLVKRTGEKVFLECVQDMDHENMFWYRQDPGLGLRLIYFSYDVKMKEKGDIPEGYSVSREKKERFSLILESASTNQTSMYLCASSLPGAPYPNTEAFFGQGTRLTVV.

The chain uses TRBV15 and TRBJ1-4; possibly TRBD1 for D (5 bases). The CDR3 is made up of 15 amino acids. Trimming shortened V by 2 bases and J by 5 bases, and 12 bases separated the two germline ends. Germline-derived CDR1 and CDR2 are LNHNV and YYDKDF (reference sequence). DNA for the CDR3: TGTGCCACCAGCAGAAGAGGTCAGGGCAATGAAAAACTGTTTTTT. Its protein product is CATSRRGQGNEKLFF.

The chain has TRBV7-9 and TRBJ1-2, with 9 bases that match TRBD1. Germline trimming cut 3 bases from V and 2 bases from J; bases unmatched to any gene: 4. Per germline, CDR1 SEHNR and CDR2 FQNEAQ (reference sequence). This CDR3 has 15 amino acids. CDR3 sequence: CASSFAGTGNYGYTF. Written as DNA, the CDR3 is TGTGCCAGCAGCTTTGCCGGGACAGGGAACTATGGCTACACCTTC.

Comments on this clone: Different DNA sequences within this sample yield the same CDR3. This rearrangement joins TRBV7-2 to TRBJ1-5; 7 bases are shared with TRBD1. V lost 5 bases and J lost 4; bases outside the gene matches: 5. The CDR3 consists of 14 residues. Germline V gene sequence: CDR1 SGHTA, CDR2 FQGNSA. The chain's CDR3 is CASSMGQPNQPQHF. CDR3 sequence (DNA): TGTGCCAGCAGCATGGGACAGCCAAATCAGCCCCAGCATTTT.

This chain joins TRBV5-1 and TRBJ2-5, with 9 bases identical to TRBD2. V trimming: 0 bases; J trimming: 6 bases; junction bases outside the gene matches: 9. The CDR3 is 16 amino acids. Germline CDR1 and CDR2: SGHRS and YFSETQ. CDR3 loop: CASSLASSGTPQTQYF. The CDR3 DNA reads TGCGCCAGCAGCTTGGCCTCTAGCGGGACTCCCCAGACCCAGTACTTC.

In this sample, this clone turned up once. The rearrangement uses TRBV13 and TRBJ2-7; D is perhaps TRBD1 or TRBD2 (5 bases each). The CDR3 spans 15 residues. The V end lost 6 bases, the J end lost 6 bases, and 21 bases lay between the germline ends. The germline gives CDR1 PRHDT, CDR2 FYEKMQ (reference sequence). The CDR3: CASSFRPPTGREQYF. CDR3 bases: TGTGCCAGCAGTTTTAGGCCCCCTACGGGACGCGAGCAGTACTTC.

The chain joins TRBV4-2 to TRBJ2-7; no firm D call. The CDR3 consists of 14 residues. V was cut by 1 base and J by 3 bases, with 10 bases left in between. Germline lookup yields CDR1 LGHNA and CDR2 YNFKEQ. The CDR3 loop reads CASSQAASSYEQYF. The CDR3 DNA reads TGTGCCAGCAGCCAAGCCGCTAGTAGCTACGAGCAGTACTTC.

The CDR3 is CASSIGQGSYEQYF. The CDR3 region has the DNA TGTGCCAGTAGTATAGGACAGGGAAGCTACGAGCAGTACTTC. The V call is TRBV19, the J call TRBJ2-7; TRBD1 agrees at 7 bases. Germline V gene data show CDR1 as LNHDA and CDR2 as SQIVND (reference sequence). The CDR3 has 14 residues. Unmatched junction bases numbered 3, after V lost 1 base and J lost 3 bases.

The J gene is TRBJ2-5, the V gene TRBV30; 7 bases are shared with TRBD2. The CDR3 runs 15 residues. Germline CDR1 reads GTSNPN; CDR2 reads SVGIG (reference sequence). V shed 2 bases and J 3 bases; nucleotides not matched to a gene: 9. The CDR3: CAWSTAFAGEETQYF. CDR3 nucleotide sequence: TGTGCCTGGAGTACCGCCTTTGCGGGAGAAGAGACCCAGTACTTC.

This clone was detected once. The CDR3 here is CASSTVIGQPQHF. The CDR3 DNA reads as TGTGCCAGCAGTACAGTCATCGGGCAGCCCCAGCATTTT. The chain recombines TRBV6-1 with TRBJ1-5; D not resolved. The CDR3 spans 13 residues. Trimming stripped 5 bases from V and 7 bases from J, with 12 bases between. The germline V gene has CDR1 MNHNS and CDR2 SASEGT.

The chain uses TRBV30 and TRBJ2-5, with unresolved D. Trimming cost V 1 base and J 5 bases, with 5 bases left between them. The CDR3 runs 11 residues. The germline V gene encodes CDR1 GTSNPN and CDR2 SVGIG (reference sequence). CDR3 nucleotide sequence: TGTGCCTGGAGTGGGACGGAGACCCAGTACTTC. This encodes CAWSGTETQYF. The variable domain in full, completed from reference TRBV30 and TRBJ2-5, reads SQTIHQWPATLVQPVGSPLSLECTVEGTSNPNLYWYRQAAGRGLQLLFYSVGIGQISSEVPQNLSASRPQDRQFILSSKKLLLSDSGFYLCAWSGTETQYFGPGTRLLVL.

The sample holds one count of this clone. The rearrangement joins TRBV5-5 to TRBJ2-7; 8 bases fit TRBD1. Germline trimming cut 5 bases from V and 7 bases from J; bases unmatched to any gene: 2. The CDR3 consists of 11 residues. Germline CDR1 SGHKS, CDR2 YYEKEE (reference sequence). The CDR3 coding sequence is TGTGCCAGCAGGGACAGGGCTGAGCAGTACTTC. It is translated as CASRDRAEQYF. Combining the CDR3 with reference TRBV5-5 and TRBJ2-7 gives the whole variable domain DAGVTQSPTHLIKTRGQQVTLRCSPISGHKSVSWYQQVLGQGPQFIFQYYEKEERGRGNFPDRFSARQFPNYSSELNVNALLLGDSALYLCASRDRAEQYFGPGTRLTVT.

The rearrangement links TRBV4-2 to TRBJ1-4; D is undetermined. Trimming left V 4 bases short and J 8 bases short, with 17 bases between. The germline gives CDR1 LGHNA, CDR2 YNFKEQ. CDR3 length: 15 residues. The CDR3 loop reads CASSLDPLGGEKLFF. CDR3 in DNA: TGTGCCAGCAGCCTCGATCCCCTCGGAGGAGAAAAACTGTTTTTT.